This TCR beta chain was observed in a study of identical twins listed by TCRdb under 2016. About the full investigation: TCR alpha and beta repertoires from monozygotic twins, unrelated adults of various ages and cord blood were deep-sequenced to test whether fetal clonotypes persist. Replicate twin experiments were performed at different times using different library preparation protocols to rule out contamination.

Only healthy Caucasian donors were included. Miltenyi CD45RO+ enrichment and human naive T-cell isolation kits were used to isolate memory (CD45RO+) and naive T cells from PBMC. Ten or more counts support this clonotype. Its antigen remains unidentified. It has no much larger one-base neighbor in the sample; base qualities were not kept. The library relied on 5' RACE. This sample was sequenced with an Illumina HiSeq 2000. A universal primer binding site was introduced by template switching, and a unique molecular identifier was present in the final cDNA, enabling accurate counting of TCR cDNA molecules. Specific primers in the conserved constant-segment region were used to synthesize first-strand cDNA for TCR alpha and beta chains. To control for contamination, each cDNA library was double barcoded with a SMART-Mk sample barcode plus Illumina barcodes. Two successive PCR steps introduced TruSeq adapter sequences along with Illumina sample barcodes. TCR alpha and beta cDNA libraries were sequenced on the Illumina HiSeq platform with custom primers. Turning to the authors' computational methods: MiGEC was used to process raw reads and extract unique molecular identifiers, and MiXCR was used to find CDR3 positions. Recombination models were inferred per individual with the repgenHMM and IGoR tools using an EM algorithm. Shared clonotype analysis was performed with the tcR package in R, normalizing sharing by the product of cloneset sizes. To study raw recombination free of thymic and clonal selection effects, out-of-frame nonproductive sequences were analyzed. TCRdb reprocessing: public reads trimmed at Q25 with fastp, clones called with MiXCR, in-frame beta chains kept. Rows matching on CDR3 protein sequence are summarized as one entry with the most common DNA and genes. The V and J calls and clone size come from TCRdb's table, not from the authors' own analysis. The sample includes about 240,000 distinct CDR3 sequences, with approximately 10% observed a single time. Together, the top ten hold 9% to 10% of the sample.

CDR1 and CDR2 (SGHRS, YFSETQ) derive from the germline V gene. The cysteine opens and the phenylalanine closes a CDR3 of 15 amino acids. Of all the DNA, just the CDR3 is kept, 45 bases in frame from base 1. Trimming takes 3 bases from V and 0 bases from J, and the germline ends sit 13 bases apart. General findings and caveats noted by the study authors: Out-of-frame TCR alpha sharing in monozygotic twins was systematically underestimated by recombination models, whereas sharing between unrelated individuals was in agreement with the recombination models. Out-of-frame TCR alpha sequences shared between twins showed an excess of low generation-probability sequences compared with coincidental sharing between unrelated individuals. The excess sharing between twins in beta out-of-frame sequences was weaker because fewer shared sequences reduced the signal-to-noise ratio. Abundant cord blood beta clonotypes had fewer insertions, young adult naive repertoires showed a similar but weaker trend, and memory repertoires showed no such trend. Zero-insertion analyses could be partly confounded by invariant T cells such as MAIT and iNKT, though diverse VJ usage argued against such confounding for most clonotypes. Because the same donors could not be followed over many years, the conclusions relied on cross-sectional statistical analysis.

The clonotype was recovered from a man aged 45-65 years in good health. Sequencing used memory T cells sorted from blood. The cell subset or site label for this specimen denotes: CD45RO+ enriched T cells. The sequence joins TRBV5-1 to TRBJ2-7, with TRBD1 as a weak D call on 6 bases. The CDR3 region reads CASSSPGQTSYEQYF. The DNA reads as follows: TGCGCCAGCAGCTCTCCGGGACAAACCTCCTACGAGCAGTACTTC.